Following are 6 T cell receptor beta chains from one sample sequenced in a study of OX40 agonist ivuxolimab in advanced cancers. Generated by immunoSEQ multiplex PCR, the TCRdb table keeps only in-frame clones and is missing some. The table lists about 75,000 clones, 70% to 90% of them singletons. The specimen comprised CD4+ or CD8+ T cells sorted from blood, sampled in a trial of the OX40 agonist ivuxolimab. The source is an adult with an advanced solid tumor such as melanoma, head and neck, liver or kidney cancer.

J is TRBJ2-3 and V is TRBV28; D is ambiguous. Trimming removed 10 bases at V and 0 bases at J, with 11 bases between. CDR1 and CDR2 from the germline V gene are MDHEN and SYDVKM. This CDR3 has 13 residues. In DNA form, the CDR3 reads TGTGCCATCTCAGGTGGGAGCACAGATACGCAGTATTTT. Encoded protein: CAISGGSTDTQYF.

The chain is built from TRBV28 and TRBJ2-2, with D perhaps being TRBD1 or TRBD2 (5 bases each). CDR3 length: 14 residues. Germline CDR1 is MDHEN and CDR2 is SYDVKM. Trimming took off 3 bases at V and 4 bases at J, with 9 bases between the two ends. DNA for the CDR3: TGTGCCAGCAGTTTGTTCGGGACCACCGGGGAGCTGTTTTTT. This sequence encodes CASSLFGTTGELFF. Combining the CDR3 with reference TRBV28 and TRBJ2-2 gives the whole variable domain DVKVTQSSRYLVKRTGEKVFLECVQDMDHENMFWYRQDPGLGLRLIYFSYDVKMKEKGDIPEGYSVSREKKERFSLILESASTNQTSMYLCASSLFGTTGELFFGEGSRLTVL.

This chain joins TRBV5-1 and TRBJ2-2, with D unresolved. Germline loops: CDR1 SGHRS, CDR2 YFSETQ. V lost 4 bases to trimming and J lost 4 bases, with 14 bases between them. The CDR3 runs 15 residues. The CDR3 region is CASSPAWSVTGELFF. The CDR3 DNA reads TGCGCCAGCAGCCCCGCGTGGTCCGTCACCGGGGAGCTGTTTTTT. Variable domain in full (rest from reference TRBV5-1 and TRBJ2-2): KAGVTQTPRYLIKTRGQQVTLSCSPISGHRSVSWYQQTPGQGLQFLFEYFSETQRNKGNFPGRFSGRQFSNSRSEMNVSTLELGDSALYLCASSPAWSVTGELFFGEGSRLTVL.

This clone was observed a few times. The chain couples TRBV19 to TRBJ1-3; the D is unclear. V was shortened by 3 bases and J by 3 bases, with 9 bases between the two germline ends. The germline CDR1 and CDR2 sequences are LNHDA and SQIVND (reference sequence). The length of the CDR3 is 14 residues. Here the CDR3 reads CASSMSQVGNTIYF. DNA for the CDR3: TGTGCCAGTAGTATGTCGCAGGTTGGAAACACCATATATTTT.

The chain couples TRBV21-1 to TRBJ1-4; the table calls TRBD1, which could not be checked here. TRBV21-1 is shown as a pseudogene. CDR3 size: 19 residues. The CDR3 protein is CASSKEFGQGRATNEKLFF. The CDR3 DNA sequence: TGTGCCAGCAGCAAAGAATTCGGACAGGGAAGAGCAACTAATGAAAAACTGTTTTTT.

J is TRBJ2-7 and V is TRBV2; TRBD2 matches at 8 bases. CDR1 and CDR2 from the germline V gene are SNHLY and FYNNEI. Trimming at V came to 6 bases and at J to 5 bases, leaving 12 bases not matched to a gene. This CDR3 has 15 residues. The CDR3 reads CASRKGPREVNEQYF. In DNA, the CDR3 is TGTGCCAGCAGGAAAGGGCCGCGGGAGGTCAACGAGCAGTACTTC.